The 27 T cell receptor beta chains below were found in one sample sequenced in a study of T cells in Graves' hyperthyroidism and ophthalmopathy. The TCR beta CDR3 regions underwent amplification using RNA transcripts as the source. HTBI primers were the set used in a first-round RT-PCR of the TCR CDR3. TCRdb re-derived calls from the multiplex PCR reads in MiXCR, one entry per CDR3 protein. Of 130,000 to 150,000 distinct CDR3 sequences detected, 22% appear once; the ten largest clones hold roughly 71%. The material sequenced was blood. These receptors came from a woman aged 45-59 years with Graves' hyperthyroidism that later progressed to Graves' ophthalmopathy.

The genes are TRBV28 and TRBJ1-5; 8 bases fit TRBD1. This CDR3 contains 14 residues. In germline, CDR1 is MDHEN, CDR2 SYDVKM. After removal of 5 bases from V and 5 bases from J, the junction contained 5 bases not matched to a gene. The CDR3 DNA reads as TGTGCCAGCAGTACAGGGACAGGCCATCAGCCCCAGCATTTT. Translation gives CASSTGTGHQPQHF. The variable domain in full, with the rest retrieved from reference TRBV28 and TRBJ1-5, is DVKVTQSSRYLVKRTGEKVFLECVQDMDHENMFWYRQDPGLGLRLIYFSYDVKMKEKGDIPEGYSVSREKKERFSLILESASTNQTSMYLCASSTGTGHQPQHFGDGTRLSIL.

The chain recombines TRBV3-1 with TRBJ2-3, with D perhaps being TRBD1 or TRBD2 (5 bases each). Trimming took 1 base from V and 1 from J, leaving 9 bases between them. CDR3 length: 15 residues. CDR1 and CDR2 (germline): LGHDT, YNNKEL (reference sequence). In DNA, the CDR3 is TGTGCCAGCAGCCAAGTCGGGACCGGCACAGATACGCAGTATTTT. As protein: CASSQVGTGTDTQYF.

The chain couples TRBV4-1 to TRBJ2-7; 9 nucleotides align to TRBD2. This CDR3 region has 16 residues. V dropped 0 bases and J dropped 1; count of bases not matched to a gene: 4. Germline loops: CDR1 MGHRA, CDR2 YSYEKL. The CDR3 loop is CASSQDSGRRSYEQYF. DNA for the CDR3: TGCGCCAGCAGCCAAGATAGCGGGAGAAGATCCTACGAGCAGTACTTC.

This clonotype was recorded at least ten times. V and J are TRBV3-1 and TRBJ1-5; no clear D. The CDR3 consists of 14 residues. Looked up from germline, CDR1 is LGHDT and CDR2 is YNNKEL (reference sequence). Trimming removed 1 base at V and 3 bases at J, with 7 bases between. The CDR3 DNA sequence: TGTGCCAGCAGCCAAGGGGTGACCAATCAGCCCCAGCATTTT. Protein product: CASSQGVTNQPQHF.

This clonotype was observed at least ten times. The chain is built from TRBV7-8 and TRBJ1-1; 8 nucleotides match TRBD1. V shed 4 bases, J shed 1 base, and the junction held 2 bases outside the gene matches. This CDR3 is 14 amino acids long. Germline CDR1 is SGHVS and CDR2 is FQNEAQ. CDR3 loop: CASSSGQGNTEAFF. In DNA, the CDR3 is TGTGCCAGCAGCTCAGGACAGGGGAACACTGAAGCTTTCTTT.

The V call is TRBV28, the J call TRBJ2-2; 11 bases line up with TRBD2. V dropped 6 bases and J dropped 7; count of bases not matched to a gene: 7. This CDR3 is built from 15 residues. Germline V gives CDR1 MDHEN, CDR2 SYDVKM. This chain's CDR3 is CASRTIGLAGGELFF. In DNA, the CDR3 is TGTGCCAGCAGAACCATCGGACTAGCGGGCGGGGAGCTGTTTTTT.

This clonotype has just a few counts. This chain connects TRBV19 to TRBJ1-5; D remains unclear. The length of the CDR3 is 15 residues. Germline V gene data show CDR1 as LNHDA and CDR2 as SQIVND (reference sequence). V was cut by 7 bases and J by 6 bases, with 19 bases left in between. Written as DNA, the CDR3 is TGTGCCAGTACCGAAGGTATCAGGTTAAGTCAGCCCCAGCATTTT. Translated: CASTEGIRLSQPQHF.

CDR3 region: CASSLGLAVETQFF. The CDR3 DNA is TGCGCCAGCAGCTTGGGGCTAGCGGTGGAGACCCAGTTCTTC. V gene TRBV5-1 combines with J gene TRBJ2-5; TRBD2 agrees at 7 bases. The J call is doubtful: the DNA matches TRBJ2-1 better. The CDR3 is 14 residues long. In germline, CDR1 is SGHRS, CDR2 YFSETQ.

This clonotype was picked up many times. This chain connects TRBV6-2 or TRBV6-3 to TRBJ1-5, with D tentatively TRBD1 (6 bases). The CDR3 is 15 residues long. Germline loops: CDR1 MNHEY, CDR2 SVGEGT. V was cut by 7 bases and J by 3 bases, with 16 bases left in between. CDR3 coding DNA: TGTGCCAGCAAAGGAACAGGGATAAACAATCAGCCCCAGCATTTT. This gives the protein CASKGTGINNQPQHF.

This clonotype was detected ten times or more. The genes are TRBV11-2 and TRBJ2-7; D assignment may be TRBD1 or TRBD2 (7 bases each). The CDR3 covers 15 residues. Trimming stripped 1 base from V and 4 bases from J, with 14 bases between. Germline lookup yields CDR1 SGHAT and CDR2 FQNNGV. The CDR3 DNA reads TGTGCCAGCAGCTTAGTGTCAGGGGGGGGTTACGAGCAGTACTTC. Translated, it gives CASSLVSGGGYEQYF.

This rearrangement joins TRBV28 to TRBJ2-7; possibly TRBD1 for D (6 bases). The germline V gene encodes CDR1 MDHEN and CDR2 SYDVKM. V was cut by 5 bases and J by 1 base, with 18 bases left in between. This CDR3 has 16 amino acids. The CDR3 DNA sequence: TGTGCCAGCAGTATTATTCTGACAGGAAGATCCTACGAGCAGTACTTC. Translating it yields CASSIILTGRSYEQYF.

The chain recombines TRBV7-6 with TRBJ2-1; D remains ambiguous. Germline V lookup: CDR1 SGHVS, CDR2 FNYEAQ. The CDR3 is 16 amino acids. V lost 5 bases, J lost 0 bases, and 14 bases lay in between. CDR3 amino acids: CASSPSVGSSYNEQFF. CDR3 DNA: TGTGCCAGCAGCCCCTCGGTGGGTAGCTCCTACAATGAGCAGTTCTTC.

V is TRBV9 and J is TRBJ2-5, with D unresolved. Per the germline V gene, CDR1 is SGDLS and CDR2 is YYNGEE. This CDR3 is built from 14 residues. Trimming stripped 0 bases from V and 4 bases from J, with 10 bases between. CDR3 sequence: CASSVGPRVETQYF. Written as DNA, the CDR3 is TGTGCCAGCAGCGTAGGTCCAAGGGTAGAGACCCAGTACTTC.

This chain connects TRBV10-3 to TRBJ1-6; 8 bases align to TRBD1. The CDR3 extends over 14 amino acids. The V gene's germline CDR1 is ENHRY and CDR2 SYGVKD. The V gene end was trimmed by 4 bases and the J gene end by 10 bases; junction bases not matched to a gene: 6. CDR3 nucleotide sequence: TGTGCCATCAGTGGACAGGGGACGGGATCACCCCTCCACTTT. Amino acids: CAISGQGTGSPLHF.

This clonotype was observed a few times. This may come from a read error, since a much larger clone is one base off. This chain links TRBV5-1 with TRBJ1-2; no firm D call. Germline V gene data show CDR1 as SGHRS and CDR2 as YFSETQ. This CDR3 is built from 15 residues. V was pared by 3 bases and J by 7 bases, with 19 bases between. CDR3 amino acids: CASSYNGRTASGYTF. In DNA, the CDR3 is TGCGCCAGCAGCTATAACGGAAGGACGGCGTCTGGCTACACCTTC.

The chain has TRBV28 and TRBJ1-5; D is undetermined. This CDR3 has 16 residues. Germline V CDR1 and CDR2: MDHEN, SYDVKM. Trimming took 5 bases from V and 0 from J, leaving 14 bases between them. CDR3 region: CASSQPISDSNQPQHF. The CDR3 coding sequence is TGTGCCAGCAGTCAACCCATTTCGGATAGCAATCAGCCCCAGCATTTT. Supplemented by reference TRBV28 and TRBJ1-5, the full variable domain reads DVKVTQSSRYLVKRTGEKVFLECVQDMDHENMFWYRQDPGLGLRLIYFSYDVKMKEKGDIPEGYSVSREKKERFSLILESASTNQTSMYLCASSQPISDSNQPQHFGDGTRLSIL.

This clonotype was counted ten times or more. The chain links TRBV7-8 to TRBJ2-3, with no clear D. Trimming took 1 base from V and 5 from J, leaving 7 bases between them. This CDR3 has 13 residues. Germline V gives CDR1 SGHVS, CDR2 FQNEAQ. The CDR3 DNA reads as TGTGCCAGCAGCTTAGTGGGGAAAGATACGCAGTATTTT. Protein: CASSLVGKDTQYF.

This clonotype was detected ten times or more. V and J are TRBV2 and TRBJ2-3; D uncertain. Germline CDR1 SNHLY, CDR2 FYNNEI. The CDR3 is 12 residues long. Trimming stripped 8 bases from V and 5 bases from J, with 11 bases between. CDR3 nucleotides: TGTGCCAGCCGCTACTCCGGAGATACGCAGTATTTT. This sequence encodes CASRYSGDTQYF.

This clonotype was seen at least ten times. This CDR3 reads CASRQPPTEAFF. DNA for the CDR3: TGTGCCAGCAGGCAGCCCCCGACTGAAGCTTTCTTT. The chain joins TRBV28 to TRBJ1-1; unclear D gene. Trimming cost V 6 bases and J 5 bases, with 10 bases left between them. From germline, CDR1 is MDHEN and CDR2 SYDVKM. The CDR3 runs to 12 residues. The full variable domain, completed using reference TRBV28 and TRBJ1-1, is DVKVTQSSRYLVKRTGEKVFLECVQDMDHENMFWYRQDPGLGLRLIYFSYDVKMKEKGDIPEGYSVSREKKERFSLILESASTNQTSMYLCASRQPPTEAFFGQGTRLTVV.

This clonotype was counted at least ten times. The rearrangement joins TRBV30 to TRBJ1-5; D remains ambiguous. Trimming stripped 5 bases from V and 3 bases from J, with 11 bases between. This CDR3 has 13 residues. The germline V gene has CDR1 GTSNPN and CDR2 SVGIG (reference sequence). This CDR3 is CAWGGPNNQPQHF. CDR3 sequence (DNA): TGTGCCTGGGGAGGACCGAACAATCAGCCCCAGCATTTT.

This clonotype was picked up a small number of times. V gene TRBV16 combines with J gene TRBJ1-2; D perhaps matches TRBD1 (6 bases). CDR3 length: 13 amino acids. Deletions cut 3 bases from V and 8 bases from J, with 13 bases between. Germline V gene sequence: CDR1 KGHSY, CDR2 FQNENV. In DNA form, the CDR3 reads TGTGCCAGCAGCCACGACAGGTGGGGAGGCTACACCTTC. Translated: CASSHDRWGGYTF.

This clonotype was detected many times. The chain carries TRBV5-5 and TRBJ2-7; 14 nucleotides agree with TRBD2. The V gene's germline CDR1 is SGHKS and CDR2 YYEKEE (reference sequence). The length of the CDR3 is 16 residues. V shed 4 bases and J 4 bases; nucleotides not matched to a gene: 7. The CDR3 nucleotides read TGTGCCAGCAGCAAGGGACTAGCGGGAGATGCTTACGAGCAGTACTTC. It codes for CASSKGLAGDAYEQYF.

The chain uses TRBV20-1 and TRBJ1-1; TRBD1 agrees at 7 bases. Germline CDR1 DFQATT, CDR2 SNEGSKA (reference sequence). This CDR3 has 11 amino acids. V lost 6 bases, J lost 6 bases, and 4 bases stayed unmatched. CDR3 sequence: CSAKGASEAFF. The DNA of the CDR3 is TGCAGTGCGAAGGGGGCATCTGAAGCTTTCTTT.

This clonotype was found many times. This chain links TRBV20-1 with TRBJ2-1; 7 bases fit TRBD1. The CDR3 runs 14 residues. Germline values: CDR1 DFQATT, CDR2 SNEGSKA (reference sequence). The CDR3 DNA reads as TGCCGTGAACCCGACAGGGCTATCTACAATGAGCAGTTCTTC. Residues: CREPDRAIYNEQFF.

This clonotype was observed many times. The gene calls are TRBV3-1 and TRBJ1-1, with unresolved D. Germline CDR1 is LGHDT and CDR2 is YNNKEL (reference sequence). CDR3 size: 13 residues. V lost 1 base and J lost 0, with 3 bases in between. The CDR3 nucleotides read TGTGCCAGCAGCCAAGTACTGAACACTGAAGCTTTCTTT. It specifies CASSQVLNTEAFF.

J is TRBJ1-1 and V is TRBV12-3 or TRBV12-4, with 7 positions matching TRBD1. CDR3 length: 14 amino acids. With V trimmed by 4 bases and J by 4 bases, 6 bases remained unmatched. CDR3 nucleotide sequence: TGTGCCAGCAGTTCGACAGGGAGTTTCACTGAAGCTTTCTTT. It yields the protein CASSSTGSFTEAFF.

This clonotype has at least ten counts. The chain is built from TRBV12-3 or TRBV12-4 and TRBJ1-1; D remains unclear. The CDR3 is made up of 13 amino acids. The V end lost 5 bases, the J end lost 4 bases, and 11 bases lay between the germline ends. This CDR3 reads CASSPGLTTEAFF. For the CDR3, the DNA is TGTGCCAGCAGTCCCGGACTGACCACTGAAGCTTTCTTT.